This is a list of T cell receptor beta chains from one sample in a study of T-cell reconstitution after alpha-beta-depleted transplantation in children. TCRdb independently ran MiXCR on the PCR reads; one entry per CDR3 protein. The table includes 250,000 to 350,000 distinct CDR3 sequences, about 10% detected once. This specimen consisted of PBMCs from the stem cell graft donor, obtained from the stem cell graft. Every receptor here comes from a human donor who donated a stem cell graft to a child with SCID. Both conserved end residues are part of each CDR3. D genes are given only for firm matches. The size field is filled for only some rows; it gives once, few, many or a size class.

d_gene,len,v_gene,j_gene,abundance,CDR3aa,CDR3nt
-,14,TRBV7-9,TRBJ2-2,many,CASSWDLSIGELFF,TGTGCCAGCAGTTGGGACCTATCCATCGGGGAGCTGTTTTTT
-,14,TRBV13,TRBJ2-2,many,CASSRDLNTGELFF,TGTGCCAGCAGTAGGGATCTGAACACCGGGGAGCTGTTTTTT
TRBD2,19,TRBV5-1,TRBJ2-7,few,CASSYEGLAGGGGGYEQYF,TGCGCCAGCAGCTATGAAGGACTAGCGGGGGGAGGCGGAGGCTACGAGCAGTACTTC
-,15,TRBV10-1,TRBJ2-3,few,CASSARPGSTDTQYF,TGCGCCAGCAGTGCCCGACCAGGTAGCACAGATACGCAGTATTTT
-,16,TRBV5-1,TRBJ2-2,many,CASSPPKGGASGELFF,TGCGCCAGCAGCCCTCCGAAGGGGGGCGCGTCCGGGGAGCTGTTTTTT
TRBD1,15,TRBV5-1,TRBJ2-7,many,CASSSGTGITYEQYF,TGCGCCAGCAGCTCCGGGACAGGGATTACCTACGAGCAGTACTTC
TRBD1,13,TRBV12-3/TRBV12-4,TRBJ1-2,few,CASSGGQGGGYTF,TGTGCCAGCAGTGGGGGACAGGGAGGTGGCTACACCTTC
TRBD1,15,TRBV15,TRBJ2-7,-,CATSSSGGAGYEQYF,TGTGCCACCAGCAGCTCAGGGGGCGCGGGTTACGAGCAGTACTTC
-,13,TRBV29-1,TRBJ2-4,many,CSVRGGGENIQYF,TGCAGCGTAAGAGGGGGGGGAGAAAACATTCAGTACTTC
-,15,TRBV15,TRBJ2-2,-,CATSRGTANTGELFF,TGTGCCACCAGCAGAGGGACAGCGAACACCGGGGAGCTGTTTTTT
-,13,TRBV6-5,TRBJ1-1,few,CASSFTRDTEAFF,TGTGCCAGCAGTTTTACCAGGGACACTGAAGCTTTCTTT
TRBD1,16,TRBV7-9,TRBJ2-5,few,CASSFGDRGLKETQYF,TGTGCCAGCAGCTTTGGAGACAGGGGGCTAAAGGAGACCCAGTACTTC
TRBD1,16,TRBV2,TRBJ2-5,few,CASSEAKGGPQETQYF,TGTGCCAGCAGTGAAGCGAAAGGGGGCCCCCAAGAGACCCAGTACTTC
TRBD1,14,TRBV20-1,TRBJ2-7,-,CSARSGTGAYEQYF,TGCAGTGCTCGATCCGGGACAGGGGCCTACGAGCAGTACTTC
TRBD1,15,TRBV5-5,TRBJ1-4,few,CASSLATGANEKLFF,TGTGCCAGCAGCTTGGCTACAGGGGCTAATGAAAAACTGTTTTTT
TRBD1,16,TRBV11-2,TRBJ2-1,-,CASSPHTGGVFNEQFF,TGTGCCAGCAGCCCCCACACAGGGGGCGTCTTCAATGAGCAGTTCTTC
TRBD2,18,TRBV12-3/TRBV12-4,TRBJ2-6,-,CASSFSGGAKTGANVLTF,TGTGCCAGCAGTTTTAGCGGGGGGGCGAAAACTGGGGCCAACGTCCTGACTTTC
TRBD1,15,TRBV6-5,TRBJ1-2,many,CASSLEGQNLYGYTF,TGTGCCAGCAGTCTGGAGGGACAGAATTTATATGGCTACACCTTC